The 15 T cell receptor beta chains listed next were all sequenced from one sample in a study of monozygotic twins with inflammatory bowel disease. TCRdb re-called the 5' RACE reads and gives one entry per CDR3 protein, without DNA. The table lists about 150,000 distinct CDR3 sequences. The source material was blood. These receptors all stem from a human donor with ulcerative colitis or Crohn's disease, or a healthy co-twin of an affected twin (not recorded which).

The V gene is TRBV7-9, the J gene TRBJ2-3; without DNA, the TCRdb call of TRBD1 cannot be checked. Germline V lookup: CDR1 SEHNR, CDR2 FQNEAQ (reference sequence). CDR3 length equals 12 residues. The CDR3 here is CASSSRGDTQYF.

The J gene is TRBJ2-3, the V gene TRBV18; the D gene TCRdb calls, TRBD1, cannot be checked with no DNA. The CDR3 consists of 17 residues. Germline values: CDR1 KGHSH, CDR2 LQKENI. CDR3 sequence reads: CASSPHGLRTGVDTQYF.

The J gene is TRBJ2-1, the V gene TRBV7-6; TCRdb reports TRBD1, a call that lacks DNA to check it against. Looked up from germline, CDR1 is SGHVS and CDR2 is FNYEAQ. CDR3 size: 16 residues. This chain's CDR3 is CASSPPGGSPYNEQFF.

The rearrangement links TRBV6-2 or TRBV6-3 to TRBJ2-1; TCRdb selects TRBD2, and the lack of DNA leaves this call unchecked. Germline values: CDR1 MNHEY, CDR2 SVGEGT. The length of the CDR3 is 18 residues. CDR3 sequence: CASRSGGAGGISYNEQFF.

The chain employs TRBV11-2 and TRBJ1-2; TCRdb lists TRBD1, though no DNA is available to test this call. This CDR3 has 14 residues. Germline V gene data show CDR1 as SGHAT and CDR2 as FQNNGV. The CDR3 loop reads CASSEDRDNYGYTF. The variable domain in full, completed from reference TRBV11-2 and TRBJ1-2, reads EAGVAQSPRYKIIEKRQSVAFWCNPISGHATLYWYQQILGQGPKLLIQFQNNGVVDDSQLPKDRFSAERLKGVDSTLKIQPAKLEDSAVYLCASSEDRDNYGYTFGSGTRLTVV.

V usage is TRBV3-1 and J usage is TRBJ1-1; TCRdb returns TRBD1, unconfirmable since there is no DNA. This CDR3 is built from 14 residues. Germline V CDR1 and CDR2: LGHDT, YNNKEL (reference sequence). The CDR3 region is CASSQVGGVTEAFF.

The J gene is TRBJ2-7, the V gene TRBV3-1. This CDR3 has 14 amino acids. The germline V gene has CDR1 LGHDT and CDR2 YNNKEL (reference sequence). The CDR3 protein is CASSKGPIAYEQYF.

The V call is TRBV25-1, the J call TRBJ2-2; TCRdb's assignment of TRBD2 cannot be checked, as there is no DNA. Germline V gene sequence: CDR1 MGHDK, CDR2 SYGVNS. This CDR3 has 14 residues. The CDR3 sequence is CASKGTTSTGELFF.

The chain uses TRBV7-9 and TRBJ1-2; the TCRdb call, TRBD1, lacks DNA for checking. Per the germline V gene, CDR1 is SEHNR and CDR2 is FQNEAQ (reference sequence). There are 12 residues in the CDR3. The CDR3 is CASNRDAYGYTF.

V gene TRBV5-1 combines with J gene TRBJ2-1; TCRdb names TRBD1, which stays unverified in the absence of DNA. This CDR3 has 14 amino acids. Germline CDR1 and CDR2: SGHRS and YFSETQ. The CDR3 sequence is CASSLGDRYNEQFF.

The V call is TRBV7-2, the J call TRBJ2-3. This CDR3 spans 17 amino acids. The germline CDR1 and CDR2 sequences are SGHTA and FQGNSA. CDR3 loop: CASSLGLGSRSTDTQYF.

The V call is TRBV7-3, the J call TRBJ2-5. CDR1 is SGHTA, CDR2 FQGTGA, per germline. CDR3 size: 13 residues. Here the CDR3 reads CASSLRLRETQYF.

The J gene is TRBJ2-1, the V gene TRBV27. Germline V gene data show CDR1 as MNHEY and CDR2 as SMNVEV (reference sequence). This CDR3 region has 17 residues. CDR3 loop: CASSVHPERTSYNEQFF.

The chain employs TRBV20-1 and TRBJ2-5; TCRdb designates TRBD2, a call that cannot be tested without DNA. This CDR3 is 11 amino acids long. CDR1 and CDR2 from the germline V gene are DFQATT and SNEGSKA (reference sequence). CDR3 protein: CSAGTGETQYF.

The chain combines TRBV5-1 with TRBJ2-7; TCRdb picks TRBD2, but there is no DNA to check that call. This CDR3 contains 16 residues. Looked up from germline, CDR1 is SGHRS and CDR2 is YFSETQ. The CDR3 loop reads CASTTSGRAKTDEQYF.